The 10 T cell receptor beta chains reported below all come from one sample, sequenced in a study of cytomegalovirus exposure and HLA in healthy donors. The primer mix had 60 Vbeta and 13 Jbeta primers. Sequencing was performed with immunoSEQ multiplex PCR; in TCRdb, only in-frame clones are kept and a portion is missing. Counted here are 150,000 or so clones, about four fifths occurring once; the ten biggest clones make up around 4.3%. Specimen: PBMCs. These receptors came from a man aged 50 or older in good health and CMV-seropositive.

The gene calls are TRBV28 and TRBJ2-7; no definite D call. This CDR3 has 14 residues. Germline lookup yields CDR1 MDHEN and CDR2 SYDVKM. The V gene lost 4 bases and the J gene lost 2 bases, with 12 bases spanning the gap. The CDR3 region is CASSYTMAAYEQYF. CDR3 bases: TGTGCCAGCAGTTATACGATGGCCGCCTACGAGCAGTACTTC.

Details on this clone: Sequence at one end of the junction differs from germline and may be a read error. The chain employs TRBV5-1 and TRBJ1-1, with 7 bases that match TRBD1. The CDR3 runs to 13 residues. CDR1 is SGHRS and CDR2 is YFSETQ in the germline V gene. The CDR3 is CTSSLEVTGEPFF. In DNA form, the CDR3 reads TGCACCAGCAGCTTGGAGGTTACAGGGGAACCTTTCTTT.

This clone turned up a few times. V is TRBV2 and J is TRBJ1-3; TRBD1 agrees at 9 bases. Germline V gene sequence: CDR1 SNHLY, CDR2 FYNNEI. The CDR3 contains 15 residues. The V gene end was trimmed by 4 bases and the J gene end by 0 bases; junction bases not matched to a gene: 1. The DNA for the CDR3 is TGTGCCAGCAGTGGACAGGGGGTCTCTGGAAACACCATATATTTT. Translation: CASSGQGVSGNTIYF. Full variable domain (outside the CDR3, taken from reference TRBV2 and TRBJ1-3): EPEVTQTPSHQVTQMGQEVILRCVPISNHLYFYWYRQILGQKVEFLVSFYNNEISEKSEIFDDQFSVERPDGSNFTLKIRSTKLEDSAMYFCASSGQGVSGNTIYFGEGSWLTVV.

The chain recombines TRBV30 with TRBJ2-3; the match to TRBD1 covers 9 bases. Trimming at V came to 5 bases and at J to 0 bases, leaving 6 bases not matched to a gene. Per germline, CDR1 GTSNPN and CDR2 SVGIG (reference sequence). There are 15 residues in the CDR3. The CDR3 protein is CAWAEGTGSTDTQYF. CDR3 DNA: TGTGCCTGGGCGGAGGGGACAGGGAGCACAGATACGCAGTATTTT.

The chain combines TRBV7-2 with TRBJ2-7, with D tentatively TRBD1 (5 bases). Trimming pared 3 bases from V and 2 bases from J, leaving 11 bases between. Germline CDR1 and CDR2: SGHTA and FQGNSA. CDR3 length equals 14 residues. The CDR3 DNA reads as TGTGCCAGCAGCTTGGGGCAACTGGCCTACGAGCAGTACTTC. Translation: CASSLGQLAYEQYF.

The V and J genes are TRBV9 and TRBJ2-2; D not resolved. Germline V gene data show CDR1 as SGDLS and CDR2 as YYNGEE. Trimming took off 3 bases at V and 0 bases at J, with 9 bases between the two ends. This CDR3 has 15 residues. CDR3 in amino acids: CASSGLDSNTGELFF. CDR3 nucleotide sequence: TGTGCCAGCAGCGGGCTAGACTCGAACACCGGGGAGCTGTTTTTT.

V is TRBV27 and J is TRBJ2-4; no definite D call. Per the germline V gene, CDR1 is MNHEY and CDR2 is SMNVEV (reference sequence). CDR3 size: 16 residues. The V and J ends lost 4 bases and 0 bases respectively, with 13 bases between them. In nucleotides, the CDR3 is TGTGCCAGCAGTTCCATACAGACCCTAGCCAAAAACATTCAGTACTTC. It codes for CASSSIQTLAKNIQYF.

This clone was observed a few times. The gene calls are TRBV7-9 and TRBJ1-2; unclear D gene. V was pared by 6 bases and J by 0 bases, with 8 bases between. Per the germline V gene, CDR1 is SEHNR and CDR2 is FQNEAQ (reference sequence). The CDR3 spans 13 residues. The CDR3 sequence: CASSLISNYGYTF. In DNA, the CDR3 is TGTGCCAGCAGTCTTATATCTAACTATGGCTACACCTTC.

V gene TRBV18 combines with J gene TRBJ2-7; D remains ambiguous. Deletions cut 2 bases from V and 4 bases from J, with 18 bases between. The germline V gene has CDR1 KGHSH and CDR2 LQKENI. The CDR3 totals 16 residues. CDR3 coding DNA: TGTGCCAGCTCACCAGGCGGTTCCTTATTGGGTTACGAGCAGTACTTC. It yields the protein CASSPGGSLLGYEQYF.

V usage is TRBV4-1 and J usage is TRBJ2-1; 10 bases align to TRBD2. V shed 3 bases and J 6 bases; nucleotides not matched to a gene: 11. Germline CDR1 reads MGHRA; CDR2 reads YSYEKL. The CDR3 has 17 residues. The CDR3 region has the DNA TGCGCCAGCAGCCAGCCGGCGCGACTAGCGGGTTCCAATGAGCAGTTCTTC. This sequence encodes CASSQPARLAGSNEQFF.